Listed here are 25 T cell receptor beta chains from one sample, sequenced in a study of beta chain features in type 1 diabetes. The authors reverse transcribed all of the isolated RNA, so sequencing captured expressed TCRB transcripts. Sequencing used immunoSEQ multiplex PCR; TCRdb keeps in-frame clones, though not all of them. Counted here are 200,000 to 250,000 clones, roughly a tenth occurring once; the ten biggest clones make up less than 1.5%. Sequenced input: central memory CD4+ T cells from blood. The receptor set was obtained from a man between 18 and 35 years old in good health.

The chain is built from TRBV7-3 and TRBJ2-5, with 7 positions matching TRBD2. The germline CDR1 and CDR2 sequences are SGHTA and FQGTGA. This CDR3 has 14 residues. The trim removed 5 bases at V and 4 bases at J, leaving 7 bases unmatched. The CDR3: CASSPIPGGETQYF. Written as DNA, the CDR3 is TGTGCCAGCAGCCCCATCCCGGGAGGAGAGACCCAGTACTTC.

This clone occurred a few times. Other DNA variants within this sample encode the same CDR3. The CDR3 spells CASSIGQGEDYGYTF. In nucleotides, the CDR3 is TGTGCCAGCAGCATCGGACAGGGGGAGGACTATGGCTACACCTTC. This sequence joins TRBV5-4 and TRBJ1-2, with 10 bases lining up with TRBD1. The V gene's germline CDR1 is SGHNT and CDR2 YYREEE (reference sequence). The CDR3 runs 15 residues. V dropped 4 bases and J dropped 3; count of bases not matched to a gene: 6.

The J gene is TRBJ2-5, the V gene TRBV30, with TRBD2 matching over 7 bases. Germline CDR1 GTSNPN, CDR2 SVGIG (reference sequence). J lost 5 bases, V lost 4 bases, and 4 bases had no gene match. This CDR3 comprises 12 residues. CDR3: CAWKRGRETQYF. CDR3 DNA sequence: TGTGCCTGGAAGCGGGGAAGGGAGACCCAGTACTTC.

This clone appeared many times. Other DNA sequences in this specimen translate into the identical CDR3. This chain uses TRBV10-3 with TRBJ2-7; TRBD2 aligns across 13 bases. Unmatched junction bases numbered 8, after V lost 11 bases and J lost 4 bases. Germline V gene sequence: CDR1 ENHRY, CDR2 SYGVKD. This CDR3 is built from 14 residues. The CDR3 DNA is TGTGCCGCGTCGGGACTAGCGGGACCATACGAGCAGTACTTC. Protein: CAASGLAGPYEQYF.

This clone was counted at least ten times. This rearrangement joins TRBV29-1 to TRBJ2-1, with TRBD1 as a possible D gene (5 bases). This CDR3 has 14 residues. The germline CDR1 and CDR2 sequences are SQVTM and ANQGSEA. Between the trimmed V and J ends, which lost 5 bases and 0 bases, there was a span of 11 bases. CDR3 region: CSVLTGASYNEQFF. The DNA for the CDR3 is TGCAGCGTTTTAACAGGTGCCTCCTACAATGAGCAGTTCTTC.

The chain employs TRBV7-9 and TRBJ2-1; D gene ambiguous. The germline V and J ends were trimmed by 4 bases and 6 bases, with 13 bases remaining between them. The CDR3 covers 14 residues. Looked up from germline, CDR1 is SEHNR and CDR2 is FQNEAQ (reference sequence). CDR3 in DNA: TGTGCCAGCAGCTCGAGCTCGTTCATCAATGAGCAGTTCTTC. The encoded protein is CASSSSSFINEQFF.

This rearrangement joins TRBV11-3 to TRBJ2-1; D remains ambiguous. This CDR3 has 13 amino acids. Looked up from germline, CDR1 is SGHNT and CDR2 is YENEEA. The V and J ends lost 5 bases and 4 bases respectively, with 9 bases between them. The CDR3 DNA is TGTGCCAGCAGCGCGCAGAGTTACAATGAGCAGTTCTTC. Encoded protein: CASSAQSYNEQFF.

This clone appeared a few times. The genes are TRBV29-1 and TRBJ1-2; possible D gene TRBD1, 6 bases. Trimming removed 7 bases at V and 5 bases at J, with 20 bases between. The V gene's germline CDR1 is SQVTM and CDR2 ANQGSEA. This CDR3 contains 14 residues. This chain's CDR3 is CSAAFGGGRYGYTF. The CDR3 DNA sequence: TGCAGCGCTGCATTCGGAGGGGGAAGGTATGGCTACACCTTC.

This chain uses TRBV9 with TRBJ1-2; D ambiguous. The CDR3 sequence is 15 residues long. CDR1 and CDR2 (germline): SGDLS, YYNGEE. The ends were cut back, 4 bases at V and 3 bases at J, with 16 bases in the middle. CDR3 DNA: TGTGCCAGCAGCACCTCGGTGGGCCTATACTATGGCTACACCTTC. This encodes CASSTSVGLYYGYTF. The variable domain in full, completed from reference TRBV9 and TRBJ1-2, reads DSGVTQTPKHLITATGQRVTLRCSPRSGDLSVYWYQQSLDQGLQFLIQYYNGEERAKGNILERFSAQQFPDLHSELNLSSLELGDSALYFCASSTSVGLYYGYTFGSGTRLTVV.

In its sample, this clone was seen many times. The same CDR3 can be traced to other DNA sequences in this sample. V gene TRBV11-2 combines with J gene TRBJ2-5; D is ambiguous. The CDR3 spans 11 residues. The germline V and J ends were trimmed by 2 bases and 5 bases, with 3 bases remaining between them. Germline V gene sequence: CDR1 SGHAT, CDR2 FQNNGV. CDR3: CASSLLETQYF. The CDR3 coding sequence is TGTGCCAGCAGCTTACTGGAGACCCAGTACTTC.

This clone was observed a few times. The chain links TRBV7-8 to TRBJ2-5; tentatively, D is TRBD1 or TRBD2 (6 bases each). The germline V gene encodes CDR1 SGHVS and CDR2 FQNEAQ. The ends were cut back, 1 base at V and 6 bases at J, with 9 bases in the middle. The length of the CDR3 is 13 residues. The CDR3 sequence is CASSLEGGKTQYF. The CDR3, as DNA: TGTGCCAGCAGCTTAGAGGGGGGAAAGACCCAGTACTTC.

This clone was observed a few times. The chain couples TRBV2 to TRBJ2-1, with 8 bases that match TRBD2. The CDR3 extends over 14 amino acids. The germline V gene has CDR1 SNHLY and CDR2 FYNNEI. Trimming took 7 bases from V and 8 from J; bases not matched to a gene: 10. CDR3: CASTSATGGHEQFF. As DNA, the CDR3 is TGTGCCAGCACTTCTGCGACGGGAGGGCATGAGCAGTTCTTC.

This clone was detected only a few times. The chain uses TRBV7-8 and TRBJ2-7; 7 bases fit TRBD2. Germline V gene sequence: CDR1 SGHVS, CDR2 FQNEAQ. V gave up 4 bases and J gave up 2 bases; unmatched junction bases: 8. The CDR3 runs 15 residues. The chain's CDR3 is CASSSPRAGAYEQYF. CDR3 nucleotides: TGTGCCAGCAGCTCCCCGAGGGCGGGGGCCTACGAGCAGTACTTC. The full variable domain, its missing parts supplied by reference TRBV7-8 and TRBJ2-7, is GAGVSQSPRYKVAKRGQDVALRCDPISGHVSLFWYQQALGQGPEFLTYFQNEAQLDKSGLPSDRFFAERPEGSVSTLKIQRTQQEDSAVYLCASSSPRAGAYEQYFGPGTRLTVT.

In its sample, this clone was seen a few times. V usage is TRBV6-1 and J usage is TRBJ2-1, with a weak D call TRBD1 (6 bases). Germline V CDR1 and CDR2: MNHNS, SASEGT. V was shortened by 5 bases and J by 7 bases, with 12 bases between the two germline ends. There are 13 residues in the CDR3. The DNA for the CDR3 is TGTGCCAGCAGTTCCTTACAGGGAAATGAGCAGTTCTTC. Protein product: CASSSLQGNEQFF.

The CDR3 DNA reads as TGTGCCAGCAGTCCCGGGCTTCGGCAAGCGGACGAGCAGTACTTC. Translating it yields CASSPGLRQADEQYF. The chain combines TRBV6-6 with TRBJ2-7; weak D call: TRBD2 (5 bases). The CDR3 consists of 15 residues. Trimming removed 5 bases from V and 5 bases from J, with 19 bases in between. Germline V CDR1 and CDR2: MNHNY, SVGAGI (reference sequence).

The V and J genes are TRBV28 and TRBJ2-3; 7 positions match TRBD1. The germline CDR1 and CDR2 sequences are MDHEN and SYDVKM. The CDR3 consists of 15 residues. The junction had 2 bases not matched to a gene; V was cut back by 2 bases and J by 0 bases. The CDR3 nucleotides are TGTGCCAGCAGTTTAGGGGACAGAAGCACAGATACGCAGTATTTT. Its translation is CASSLGDRSTDTQYF.

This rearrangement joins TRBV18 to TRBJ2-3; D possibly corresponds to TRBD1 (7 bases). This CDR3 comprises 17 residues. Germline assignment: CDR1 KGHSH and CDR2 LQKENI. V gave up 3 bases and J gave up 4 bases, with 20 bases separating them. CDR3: CASSPVLQGGIADTQYF. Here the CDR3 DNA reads TGTGCCAGCTCACCGGTCCTGCAGGGGGGTATCGCAGATACGCAGTATTTT.

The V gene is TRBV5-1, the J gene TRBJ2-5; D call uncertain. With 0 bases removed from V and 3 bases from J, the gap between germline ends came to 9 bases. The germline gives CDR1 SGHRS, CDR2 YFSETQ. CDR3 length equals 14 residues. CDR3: CASSLANLEETQYF. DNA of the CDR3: TGCGCCAGCAGCTTGGCCAATCTAGAAGAGACCCAGTACTTC.

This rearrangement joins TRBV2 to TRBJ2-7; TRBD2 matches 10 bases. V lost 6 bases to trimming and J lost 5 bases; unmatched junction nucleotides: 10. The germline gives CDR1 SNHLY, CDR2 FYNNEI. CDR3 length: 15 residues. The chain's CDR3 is CASRPTSGKSNEQYF. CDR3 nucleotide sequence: TGTGCCAGCAGGCCCACTAGCGGGAAGTCAAACGAGCAGTACTTC.

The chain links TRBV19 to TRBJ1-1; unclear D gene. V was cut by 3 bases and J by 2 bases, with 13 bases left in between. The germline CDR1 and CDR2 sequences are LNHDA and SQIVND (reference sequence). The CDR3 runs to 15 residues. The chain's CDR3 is CASSIPRGGNTEAFF. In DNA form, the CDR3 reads TGTGCCAGTAGTATCCCCCGGGGAGGAAACACTGAAGCTTTCTTT.

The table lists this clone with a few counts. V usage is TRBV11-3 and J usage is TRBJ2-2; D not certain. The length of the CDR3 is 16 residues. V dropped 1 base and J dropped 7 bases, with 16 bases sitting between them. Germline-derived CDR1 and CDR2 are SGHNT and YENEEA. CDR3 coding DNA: TGTGCCAGCAGCTTAGCCTCTGGGAATAGAGGCGGGGAGCTGTTTTTT. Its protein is CASSLASGNRGGELFF.

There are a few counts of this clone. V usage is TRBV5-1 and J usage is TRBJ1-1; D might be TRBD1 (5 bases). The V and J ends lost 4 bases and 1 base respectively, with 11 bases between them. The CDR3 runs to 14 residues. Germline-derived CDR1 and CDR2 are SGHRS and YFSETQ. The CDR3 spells CASSVQAGNTEAFF. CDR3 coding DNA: TGCGCCAGCAGCGTACAGGCGGGGAACACTGAAGCTTTCTTT.

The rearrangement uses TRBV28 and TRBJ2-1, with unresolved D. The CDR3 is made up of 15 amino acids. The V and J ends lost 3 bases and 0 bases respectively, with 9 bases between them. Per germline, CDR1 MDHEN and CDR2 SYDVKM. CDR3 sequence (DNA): TGTGCCAGCAGTTTCCCACCCAGCTCCTACAATGAGCAGTTCTTC. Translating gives CASSFPPSSYNEQFF.

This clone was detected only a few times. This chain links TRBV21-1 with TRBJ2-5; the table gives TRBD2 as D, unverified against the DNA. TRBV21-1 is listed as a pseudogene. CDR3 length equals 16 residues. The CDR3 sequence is CASSKKEARDQETQYF. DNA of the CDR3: TGTGCCAGCAGCAAAAAGGAGGCCCGCGACCAAGAGACCCAGTACTTC.

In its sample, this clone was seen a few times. CDR3 bases: TGTGCCAGCAGCCAAGAACAGGGGGACTCTGGGGCCAACGTCCTGACTTTC. Translated, it gives CASSQEQGDSGANVLTF. V is TRBV4-2 and J is TRBJ2-6; 8 bases line up with TRBD1. CDR1 and CDR2 (germline): LGHNA, YNFKEQ. Unmatched junction bases numbered 1, after V lost 0 bases and J lost 0 bases. This CDR3 contains 17 residues.